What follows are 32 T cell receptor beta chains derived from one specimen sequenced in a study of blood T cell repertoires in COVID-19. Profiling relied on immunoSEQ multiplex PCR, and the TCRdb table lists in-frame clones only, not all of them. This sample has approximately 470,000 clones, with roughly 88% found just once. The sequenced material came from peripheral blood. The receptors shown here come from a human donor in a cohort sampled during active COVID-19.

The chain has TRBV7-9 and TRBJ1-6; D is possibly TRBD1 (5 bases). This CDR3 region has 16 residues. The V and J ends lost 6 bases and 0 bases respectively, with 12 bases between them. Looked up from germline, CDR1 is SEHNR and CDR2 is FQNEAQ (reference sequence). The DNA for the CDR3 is TGTGCCAGCAGACCCGACAGCAGCTCCTATAATTCACCCCTCCACTTT. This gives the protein CASRPDSSSYNSPLHF.

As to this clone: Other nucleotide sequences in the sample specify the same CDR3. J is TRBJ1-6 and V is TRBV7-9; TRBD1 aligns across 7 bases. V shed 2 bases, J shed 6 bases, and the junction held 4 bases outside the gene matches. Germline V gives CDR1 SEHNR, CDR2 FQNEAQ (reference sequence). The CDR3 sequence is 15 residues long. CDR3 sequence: CASSLRTGGNSPLHF. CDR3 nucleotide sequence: TGTGCCAGCAGCTTACGGACAGGCGGTAATTCACCCCTCCACTTT. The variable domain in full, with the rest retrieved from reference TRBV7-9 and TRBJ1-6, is DTGVSQNPRHKITKRGQNVTFRCDPISEHNRLYWYRQTLGQGPEFLTYFQNEAQLEKSRLLSDRFSAERPKGSFSTLEIQRTEQGDSAMYLCASSLRTGGNSPLHFGNGTRLTVT.

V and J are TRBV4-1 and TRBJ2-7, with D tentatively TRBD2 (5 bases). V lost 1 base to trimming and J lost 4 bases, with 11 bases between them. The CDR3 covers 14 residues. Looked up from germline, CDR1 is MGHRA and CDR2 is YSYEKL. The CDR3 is CASSQGEREYEQYF. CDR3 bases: TGCGCCAGCAGCCAAGGGGAGAGGGAGTACGAGCAGTACTTC.

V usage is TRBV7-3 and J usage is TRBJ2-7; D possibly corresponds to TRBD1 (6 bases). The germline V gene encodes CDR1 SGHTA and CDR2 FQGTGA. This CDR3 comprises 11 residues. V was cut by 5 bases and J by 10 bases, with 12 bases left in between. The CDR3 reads CASSAGQKQYF. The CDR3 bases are TGTGCCAGCAGCGCTGGACAGAAACAGTACTTC.

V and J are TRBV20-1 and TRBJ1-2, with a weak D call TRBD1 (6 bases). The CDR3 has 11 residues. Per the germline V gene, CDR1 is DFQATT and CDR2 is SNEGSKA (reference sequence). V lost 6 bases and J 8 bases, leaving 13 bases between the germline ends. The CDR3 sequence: CSARTAGGYTF. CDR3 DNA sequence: TGCAGTGCAAGGACAGCGGGGGGCTACACCTTC.

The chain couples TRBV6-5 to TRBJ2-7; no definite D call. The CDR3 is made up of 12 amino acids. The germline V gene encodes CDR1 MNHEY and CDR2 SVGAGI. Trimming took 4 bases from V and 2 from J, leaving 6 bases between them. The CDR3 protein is CASSSQTYEQYF. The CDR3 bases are TGTGCCAGCAGTTCACAAACCTACGAGCAGTACTTC.

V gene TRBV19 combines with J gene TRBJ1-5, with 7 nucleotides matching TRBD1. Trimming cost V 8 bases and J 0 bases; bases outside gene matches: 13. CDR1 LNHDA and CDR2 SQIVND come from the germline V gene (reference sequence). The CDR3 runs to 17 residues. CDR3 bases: TGTGCCAGTTCCGGGACAGCCTGGGGTTATAGCAATCAGCCCCAGCATTTT. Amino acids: CASSGTAWGYSNQPQHF.

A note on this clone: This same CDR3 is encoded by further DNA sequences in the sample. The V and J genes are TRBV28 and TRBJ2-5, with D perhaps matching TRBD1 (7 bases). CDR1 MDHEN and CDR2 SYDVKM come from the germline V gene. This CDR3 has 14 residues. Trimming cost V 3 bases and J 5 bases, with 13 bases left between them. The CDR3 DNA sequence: TGTGCCAGCAGTTTGTTGGCAGGGGGGGAGACCCAGTACTTC. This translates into CASSLLAGGETQYF.

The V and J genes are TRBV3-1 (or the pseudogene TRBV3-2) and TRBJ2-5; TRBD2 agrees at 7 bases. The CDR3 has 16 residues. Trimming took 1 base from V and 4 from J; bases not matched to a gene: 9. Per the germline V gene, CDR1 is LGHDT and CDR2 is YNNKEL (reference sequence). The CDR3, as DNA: TGTGCCAGCAGCCAAGCCTCAGCAGCGGGAAGAGAGACCCAGTACTTC. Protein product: CASSQASAAGRETQYF.

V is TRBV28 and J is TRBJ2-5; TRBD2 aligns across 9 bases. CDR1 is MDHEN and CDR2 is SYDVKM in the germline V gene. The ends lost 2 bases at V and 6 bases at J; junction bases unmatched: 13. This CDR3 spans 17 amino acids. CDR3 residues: CASSLNSIAGVEKTQYF. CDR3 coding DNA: TGTGCCAGCAGTTTAAACTCAATAGCGGGAGTTGAAAAGACCCAGTACTTC.

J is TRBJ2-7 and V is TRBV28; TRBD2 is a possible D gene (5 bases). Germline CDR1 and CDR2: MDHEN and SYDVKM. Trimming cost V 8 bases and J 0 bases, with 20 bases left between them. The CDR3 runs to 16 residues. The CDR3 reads CASLPAGIHISYEQYF. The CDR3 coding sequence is TGTGCCAGCCTTCCCGCGGGCATCCACATCTCCTACGAGCAGTACTTC. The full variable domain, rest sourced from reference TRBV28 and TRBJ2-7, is DVKVTQSSRYLVKRTGEKVFLECVQDMDHENMFWYRQDPGLGLRLIYFSYDVKMKEKGDIPEGYSVSREKKERFSLILESASTNQTSMYLCASLPAGIHISYEQYFGPGTRLTVT.

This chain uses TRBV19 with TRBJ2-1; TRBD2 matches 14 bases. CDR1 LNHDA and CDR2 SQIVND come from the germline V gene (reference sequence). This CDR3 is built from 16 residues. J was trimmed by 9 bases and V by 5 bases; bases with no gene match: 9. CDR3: CASSVRLAGGPGEQFF. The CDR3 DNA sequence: TGTGCCAGTAGTGTACGACTAGCGGGAGGGCCGGGTGAGCAGTTCTTC.

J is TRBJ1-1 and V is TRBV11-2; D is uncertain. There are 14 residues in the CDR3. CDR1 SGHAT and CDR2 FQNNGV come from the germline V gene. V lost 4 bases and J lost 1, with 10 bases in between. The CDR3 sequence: CASSSQAQNTEAFF. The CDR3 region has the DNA TGTGCCAGCAGCTCTCAGGCTCAGAACACTGAAGCTTTCTTT.

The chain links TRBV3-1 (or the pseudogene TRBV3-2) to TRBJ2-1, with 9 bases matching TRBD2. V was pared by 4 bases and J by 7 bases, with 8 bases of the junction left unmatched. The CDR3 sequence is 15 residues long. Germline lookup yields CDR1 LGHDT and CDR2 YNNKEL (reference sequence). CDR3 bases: TGTGCCAGCAGCCTGGGACTAGCCCTAGGGAATGAGCAGTTCTTC. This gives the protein CASSLGLALGNEQFF.

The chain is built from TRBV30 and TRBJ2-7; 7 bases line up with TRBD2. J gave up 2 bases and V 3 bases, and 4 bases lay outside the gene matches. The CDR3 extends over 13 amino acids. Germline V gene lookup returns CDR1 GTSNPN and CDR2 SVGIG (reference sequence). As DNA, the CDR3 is TGTGCCTGGAGGGCGGGGGAGGCCTACGAGCAGTACTTC. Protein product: CAWRAGEAYEQYF.

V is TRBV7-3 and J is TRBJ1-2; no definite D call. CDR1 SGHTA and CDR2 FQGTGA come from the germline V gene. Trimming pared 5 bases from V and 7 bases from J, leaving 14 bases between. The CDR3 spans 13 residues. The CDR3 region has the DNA TGTGCCAGCAGCCAAGAAAGGAGCGCTGGCTACACCTTC. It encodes CASSQERSAGYTF.

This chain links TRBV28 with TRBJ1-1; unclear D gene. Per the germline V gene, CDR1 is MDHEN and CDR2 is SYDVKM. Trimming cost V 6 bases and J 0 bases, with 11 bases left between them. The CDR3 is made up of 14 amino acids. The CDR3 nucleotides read TGTGCCAGCAGGGGCTCCACGTTGAACACTGAAGCTTTCTTT. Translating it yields CASRGSTLNTEAFF.

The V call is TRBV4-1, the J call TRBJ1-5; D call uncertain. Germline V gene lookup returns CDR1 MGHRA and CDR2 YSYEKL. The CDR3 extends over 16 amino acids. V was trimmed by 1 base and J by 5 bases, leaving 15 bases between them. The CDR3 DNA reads TGCGCCAGCAGCCAAGGTATAGACATTAGGTATCAGCCCCAGCATTTT. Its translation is CASSQGIDIRYQPQHF.

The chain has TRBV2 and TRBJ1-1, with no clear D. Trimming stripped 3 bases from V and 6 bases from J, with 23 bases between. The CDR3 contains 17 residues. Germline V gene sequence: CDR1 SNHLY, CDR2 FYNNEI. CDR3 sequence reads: CASSDGPRPTGFSEAFF. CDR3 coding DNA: TGTGCCAGCAGTGACGGTCCCCGGCCGACGGGTTTCTCTGAAGCTTTCTTT.

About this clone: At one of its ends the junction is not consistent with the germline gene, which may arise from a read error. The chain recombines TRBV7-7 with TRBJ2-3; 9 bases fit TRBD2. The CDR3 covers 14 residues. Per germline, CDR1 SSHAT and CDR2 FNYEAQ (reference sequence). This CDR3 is CASSLAGDSYTQYF. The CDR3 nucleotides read TGTGCTAGCAGCTTAGCGGGGGACAGCTATACGCAGTATTTT.

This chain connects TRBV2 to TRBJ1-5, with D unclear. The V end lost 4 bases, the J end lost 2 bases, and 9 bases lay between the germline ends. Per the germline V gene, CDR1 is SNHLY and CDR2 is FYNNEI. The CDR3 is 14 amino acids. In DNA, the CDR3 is TGTGCCAGCAGTGGAGGGTGGGGCAATCAGCCCCAGCATTTT. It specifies CASSGGWGNQPQHF. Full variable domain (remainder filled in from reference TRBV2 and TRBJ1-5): EPEVTQTPSHQVTQMGQEVILRCVPISNHLYFYWYRQILGQKVEFLVSFYNNEISEKSEIFDDQFSVERPDGSNFTLKIRSTKLEDSAMYFCASSGGWGNQPQHFGDGTRLSIL.

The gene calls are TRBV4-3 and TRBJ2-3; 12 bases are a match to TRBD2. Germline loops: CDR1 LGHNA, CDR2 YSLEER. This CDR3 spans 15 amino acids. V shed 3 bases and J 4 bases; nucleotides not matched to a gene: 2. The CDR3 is CASSQTSGSSDTQYF. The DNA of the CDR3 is TGCGCCAGCAGCCAGACTAGCGGGAGTTCAGATACGCAGTATTTT.

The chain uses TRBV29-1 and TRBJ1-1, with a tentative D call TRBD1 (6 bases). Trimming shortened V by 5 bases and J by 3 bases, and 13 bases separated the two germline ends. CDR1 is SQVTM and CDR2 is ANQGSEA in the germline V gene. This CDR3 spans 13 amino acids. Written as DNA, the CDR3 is TGCAGCGTTAGCAGGGCAGGGGACACTGAAGCTTTCTTT. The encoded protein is CSVSRAGDTEAFF.

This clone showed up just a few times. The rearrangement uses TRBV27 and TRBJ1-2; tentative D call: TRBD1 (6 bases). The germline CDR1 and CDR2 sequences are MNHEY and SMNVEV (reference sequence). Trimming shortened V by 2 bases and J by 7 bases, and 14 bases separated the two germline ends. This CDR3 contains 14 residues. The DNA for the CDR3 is TGTGCCAGCAGTTTAGAGGGGGAGATGCGTGGCTACACCTTC. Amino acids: CASSLEGEMRGYTF.

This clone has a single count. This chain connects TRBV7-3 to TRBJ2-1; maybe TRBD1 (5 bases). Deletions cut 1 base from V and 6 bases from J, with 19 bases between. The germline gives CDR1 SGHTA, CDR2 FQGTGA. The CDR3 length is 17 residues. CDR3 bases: TGTGCCAGCAGCTTAAACCCAGTAGGGGCCGCTTTCAATGAGCAGTTCTTC. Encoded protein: CASSLNPVGAAFNEQFF.

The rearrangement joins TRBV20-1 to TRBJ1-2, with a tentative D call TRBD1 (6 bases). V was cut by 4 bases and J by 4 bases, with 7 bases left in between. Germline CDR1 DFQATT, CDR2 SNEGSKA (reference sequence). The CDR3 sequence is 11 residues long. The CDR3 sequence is CSATDSYGYTF. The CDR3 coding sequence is TGCAGTGCTACGGACAGCTATGGCTACACCTTC.

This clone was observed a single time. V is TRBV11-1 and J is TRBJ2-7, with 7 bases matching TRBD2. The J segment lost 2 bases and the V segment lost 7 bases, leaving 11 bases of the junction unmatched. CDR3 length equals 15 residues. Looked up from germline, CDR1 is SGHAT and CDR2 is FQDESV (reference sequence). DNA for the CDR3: TGTGCCAGCATCTGGGGACTACCCATAACCTACGAGCAGTACTTC. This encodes CASIWGLPITYEQYF.

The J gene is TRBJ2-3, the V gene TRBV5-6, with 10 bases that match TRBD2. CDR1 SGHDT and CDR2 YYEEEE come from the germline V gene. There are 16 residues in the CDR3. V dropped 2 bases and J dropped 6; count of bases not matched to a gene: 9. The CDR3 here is CASSFRRTSGGDTQYF. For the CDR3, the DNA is TGTGCCAGCAGCTTCCGCCGGACTAGCGGAGGGGATACGCAGTATTTT.

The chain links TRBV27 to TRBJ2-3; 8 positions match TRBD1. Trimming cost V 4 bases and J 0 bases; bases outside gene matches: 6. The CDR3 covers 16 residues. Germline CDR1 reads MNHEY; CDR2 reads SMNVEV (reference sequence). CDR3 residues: CASSSQGALSTDTQYF. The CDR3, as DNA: TGTGCCAGCAGTTCCCAGGGGGCCCTAAGCACAGATACGCAGTATTTT.

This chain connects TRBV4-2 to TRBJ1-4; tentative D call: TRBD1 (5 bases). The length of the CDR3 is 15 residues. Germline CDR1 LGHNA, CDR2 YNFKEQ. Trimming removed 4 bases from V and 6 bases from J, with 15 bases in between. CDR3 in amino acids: CASSPPTQVDEKLFF. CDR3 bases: TGTGCCAGCAGCCCCCCTACACAGGTTGATGAAAAACTGTTTTTT.

The CDR3 region is CASSLTGTGANSYNSPLHF. As DNA, the CDR3 is TGTGCCAGCAGCTTAACCGGGACAGGGGCCAACTCCTATAATTCACCCCTCCACTTT. The V and J genes are TRBV7-3 and TRBJ1-6, with 10 bases lining up with TRBD1. The CDR3 consists of 19 residues. CDR1 is SGHTA and CDR2 is FQGTGA in the germline V gene. Trimming took 0 bases from V and 0 from J; bases not matched to a gene: 5.

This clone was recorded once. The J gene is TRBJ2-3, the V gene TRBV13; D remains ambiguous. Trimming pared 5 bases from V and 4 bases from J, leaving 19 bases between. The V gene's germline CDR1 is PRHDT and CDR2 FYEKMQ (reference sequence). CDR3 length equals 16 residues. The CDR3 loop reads CASSEPGPRNPDTQYF. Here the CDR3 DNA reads TGTGCCAGCAGCGAGCCGGGTCCCCGAAACCCAGATACGCAGTATTTT.